The next 20 T cell receptor beta chains were all read from a single sample in a study of metastatic and nonmetastatic thyroid tumors. Every patient was untreated before thyroid surgery. TCRdb reanalyzed the PCR reads with MiXCR. Of around 30,000 clones in the sample, about a sixth are singletons; the top ten hold approximately 5%. The sample taken for sequencing was blood. These receptors were taken from a female donor with papillary thyroid cancer or a benign thyroid nodule (not recorded which). Some clones in this sample may be carry-over from other donors' samples.

Many counts were recorded for this clone. This chain connects TRBV7-2 to TRBJ2-2; D remains ambiguous. V was clipped by 3 bases and J by 5 bases, with 13 bases between them. The CDR3 length is 15 residues. CDR1 and CDR2 from the germline V gene are SGHTA and FQGNSA. The CDR3 here is CASSFLRMKTGELFF. The CDR3 nucleotides are TGTGCCAGCAGCTTTCTAAGGATGAAAACCGGGGAGCTGTTTTTT.

This clone has at least ten counts. The rearrangement links TRBV4-1 to TRBJ2-1; the D gene could be TRBD1 or TRBD2 (5 bases each). The V gene's germline CDR1 is MGHRA and CDR2 YSYEKL. The ends were cut back, 3 bases at V and 7 bases at J, with 16 bases in the middle. This CDR3 comprises 15 residues. The CDR3 bases are TGCGCCAGCAGCCATCGTGTACAGGACTTAAATGAGCAGTTCTTC. It codes for CASSHRVQDLNEQFF.

This clone was counted only a few times. The chain employs TRBV2 and TRBJ1-1; D call uncertain. Germline V gives CDR1 SNHLY, CDR2 FYNNEI. Trimming took off 8 bases at V and 2 bases at J, with 12 bases between the two ends. The CDR3 is made up of 13 amino acids. CDR3 nucleotides: TGTGCCAGCGGGCGGGAGAGAAACACTGAAGCTTTCTTT. The encoded protein is CASGRERNTEAFF.

This clone was seen more than once but under ten times. Here the CDR3 omits its conserved ending phenylalanine or tryptophan, so a read error is the likely source. V is TRBV6-1 and J is TRBJ2-7; TRBD2 might be the D (5 bases). Trimming shortened V by 5 bases and J by 7 bases, and 21 bases separated the two germline ends. From germline, CDR1 is MNHNS and CDR2 SASEGT. The CDR3 has 15 amino acids. The CDR3 coding sequence is TGTGCCAGCAGTAGTGAGGGTTGGGCCGCGGAGGAGCAGTACCTC. Protein product: CASSSEGWAAEEQYL.

This clone was recorded many times. The J gene is TRBJ2-7, the V gene TRBV5-1, with D possibly matching TRBD1 (5 bases). The CDR3 runs 15 residues. Germline V lookup: CDR1 SGHRS, CDR2 YFSETQ. Trimming took 2 bases from V and 7 from J, leaving 19 bases between them. CDR3 DNA sequence: TGCGCCAGCAGCTTAAATGTTCAAGGGGCGGAGGAGCAGTACTTC. As protein: CASSLNVQGAEEQYF.

The sample holds a few counts of this clone. V and J are TRBV6-1 and TRBJ2-6, with D tentatively TRBD2 (5 bases). CDR1 and CDR2 (germline): MNHNS, SASEGT. The length of the CDR3 is 16 residues. V lost 5 bases to trimming and J lost 0 bases, with 11 bases between them. This CDR3 is CASSPTGSSGANVLTF. As DNA, the CDR3 is TGTGCCAGCAGTCCCACTGGGAGCTCTGGGGCCAACGTCCTGACTTTC.

The chain is built from TRBV27 and TRBJ2-1; 7 bases agree with TRBD2. This CDR3 is built from 17 residues. Germline V gives CDR1 MNHEY, CDR2 SMNVEV (reference sequence). V trimming: 6 bases; J trimming: 7 bases; junction bases outside the gene matches: 18. The CDR3, as DNA: TGTGCCAGCAGCCTCCGAGCCAGACTAGCCCTAATGAATGAGCAGTTCTTC. This codes for CASSLRARLALMNEQFF.

This chain links TRBV4-1 with TRBJ2-3; D unresolved. Germline assignment: CDR1 MGHRA and CDR2 YSYEKL. The CDR3 spans 12 residues. The germline V and J ends were trimmed by 6 bases and 3 bases, with 7 bases remaining between them. Written as DNA, the CDR3 is TGCGCCAGCAGGTGCATGACAGATACGCAGTATTTT. It is translated as CASRCMTDTQYF.

This clone was observed many times. The chain couples TRBV7-8 to TRBJ2-2, with 9 bases lining up with TRBD2. Trimming cost V 7 bases and J 5 bases; bases outside gene matches: 11. The CDR3 has 16 residues. Germline assignment: CDR1 SGHVS and CDR2 FQNEAQ. The CDR3 bases are TGTGCCAGCAAGCCCATAGCGGGAGTTCGAACCGGGGAGCTGTTTTTT. This gives the protein CASKPIAGVRTGELFF.

This clone was detected many times. The V and J genes are TRBV4-2 and TRBJ2-3; TRBD2 might be the D (5 bases). Trimming shortened V by 1 base and J by 4 bases, and 12 bases separated the two germline ends. The CDR3 is made up of 15 amino acids. Germline V CDR1 and CDR2: LGHNA, YNFKEQ. CDR3 protein: CASSQVTLAADTQYF. The CDR3 DNA sequence: TGTGCCAGCAGCCAAGTCACTCTAGCTGCAGATACGCAGTATTTT.

This clone was recorded at least ten times. A much larger clone differs by one base, so this may be a read error. The sample carries other DNA sequences with the same CDR3. The chain combines TRBV27 with TRBJ2-7; no firm D call. This CDR3 contains 15 residues. CDR1 and CDR2 (germline): MNHEY, SMNVEV (reference sequence). CDR3 DNA sequence: TGTGCCAGCAGTCGATCTTGGACGGTCTCCTACAAGCAGTACTTC. This translates into CASSRSWTVSYKQYF.

This clone was counted ten times or more. V usage is TRBV20-1 and J usage is TRBJ2-5; the match to TRBD2 covers 8 bases. Trimming took 0 bases from V and 5 from J; bases not matched to a gene: 14. The CDR3 contains 17 residues. Germline V gene lookup returns CDR1 DFQATT and CDR2 SNEGSKA (reference sequence). The CDR3 region is CSARDPGLAGVRETQYF. For the CDR3, the DNA is TGCAGTGCTAGAGATCCCGGACTAGCCGGGGTTAGGGAGACCCAGTACTTC.

This clone was found many times. This chain connects TRBV9 to TRBJ2-7, with D possibly matching TRBD1 (6 bases). The germline CDR1 and CDR2 sequences are SGDLS and YYNGEE. The CDR3 consists of 13 residues. Trimming pared 4 bases from V and 6 bases from J, leaving 14 bases between. The DNA of the CDR3 is TGTGCCAGCAGCCCGACGACAGGCTTCGAGCAGTACTTC. It codes for CASSPTTGFEQYF.

This clone was recorded many times. This sequence may be a read error, since a much larger clone differs from it by one base. The sample has other DNA sequences that encode this CDR3 too. The V gene is TRBV6-1, the J gene TRBJ2-6, with D possibly being TRBD1 or TRBD2 (7 bases each). The CDR3 is made up of 14 amino acids. From germline, CDR1 is MNHNS and CDR2 SASEGT. V was shortened by 6 bases and J by 4 bases, with 10 bases between the two germline ends. CDR3 sequence reads: CASSRGGGANVLTF. Written as DNA, the CDR3 is TGTGCCAGCAGCAGGGGGGGCGGGGCCAACGTCCTGACTTTC.

This clone was counted only a few times. The final CDR3 position lacks the conserved phenylalanine or tryptophan, pointing to a likely read error. The chain has TRBV12-3 or TRBV12-4 and TRBJ2-6; D is perhaps TRBD2 (6 bases). The CDR3 covers 13 residues. DNA for the CDR3: TGTGCCAGCGGCAATGGAGGGGCCAACTTCCTGACTCTC. Its translation: CASGNGGANFLTL.

In this sample, this clone turned up many times. The V gene is TRBV20-1, the J gene TRBJ1-2; D remains unclear. The CDR3 totals 11 residues. V lost 5 bases, J lost 9 bases, and 13 bases lay in between. Germline-derived CDR1 and CDR2 are DFQATT and SNEGSKA (reference sequence). The CDR3 DNA sequence: TGCAGTGCTTTAGGCGGCAACCGCTACACCTTC. Amino acids: CSALGGNRYTF.

This clone has just a few counts. A much bigger clone sits one base away, suggesting this may be a read error. The chain is built from TRBV20-1 and TRBJ2-3; possible D gene TRBD2, 5 bases. The germline V and J ends were trimmed by 3 bases and 2 bases, with 15 bases remaining between them. The CDR3 totals 15 residues. The germline V gene has CDR1 DFQATT and CDR2 SNEGSKA (reference sequence). The CDR3 sequence: CSASFWKTITDTQYF. CDR3 nucleotide sequence: TGCAGTGCTAGTTTTTGGAAGACTATCACAGATACGCAGTATTTT.

This clone was detected many times. V is TRBV7-9 and J is TRBJ1-2; D not resolved. Germline V gene sequence: CDR1 SEHNR, CDR2 FQNEAQ (reference sequence). V lost 5 bases and J lost 4, with 11 bases in between. The CDR3 consists of 13 residues. CDR3 nucleotide sequence: TGTGCCAGCAGCCCCAGTGCCCCCTATGGCTACACCTTC. This gives the protein CASSPSAPYGYTF.

This clone came up many times. The V call is TRBV28, the J call TRBJ2-5; 7 bases are shared with TRBD1. This CDR3 region has 15 residues. Per germline, CDR1 MDHEN and CDR2 SYDVKM. J lost 5 bases, V lost 6 bases, and 12 bases had no gene match. CDR3 sequence: CASSLRGQQTETQYF. The CDR3 nucleotides read TGTGCCAGCAGCCTCCGGGGACAGCAGACGGAGACCCAGTACTTC.

This clone has a count of ten or more. V is TRBV5-1 and J is TRBJ2-7, with TRBD2 identical over 10 bases. Germline lookup yields CDR1 SGHRS and CDR2 YFSETQ. This CDR3 is 17 amino acids long. V lost 4 bases, J lost 2 bases, and 12 bases stayed unmatched. The chain's CDR3 is CASSQAASGSLAYEQYF. The CDR3 DNA reads as TGCGCCAGCAGCCAGGCGGCTAGCGGGAGCTTAGCCTACGAGCAGTACTTC.